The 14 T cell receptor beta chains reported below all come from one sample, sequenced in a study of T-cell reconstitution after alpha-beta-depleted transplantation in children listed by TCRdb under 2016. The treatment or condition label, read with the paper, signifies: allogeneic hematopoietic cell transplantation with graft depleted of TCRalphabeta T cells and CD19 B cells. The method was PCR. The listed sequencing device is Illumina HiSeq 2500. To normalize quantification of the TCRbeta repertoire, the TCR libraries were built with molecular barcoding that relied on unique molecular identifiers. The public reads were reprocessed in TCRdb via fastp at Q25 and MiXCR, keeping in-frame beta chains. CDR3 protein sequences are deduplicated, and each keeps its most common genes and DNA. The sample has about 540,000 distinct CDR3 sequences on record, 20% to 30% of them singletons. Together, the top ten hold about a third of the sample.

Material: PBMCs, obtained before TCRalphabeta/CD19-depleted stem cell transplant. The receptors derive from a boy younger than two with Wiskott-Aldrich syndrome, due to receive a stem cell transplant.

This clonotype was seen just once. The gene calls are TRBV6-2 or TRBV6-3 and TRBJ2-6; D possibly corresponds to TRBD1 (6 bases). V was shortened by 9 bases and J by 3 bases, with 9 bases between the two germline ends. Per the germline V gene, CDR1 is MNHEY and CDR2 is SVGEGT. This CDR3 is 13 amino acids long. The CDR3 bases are TGTGCCAGTAACAGGGTTGGGGCCAACGTCCTGACTTTC. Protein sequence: CASNRVGANVLTF.

The CDR3 loop is CSAEEQFF. The DNA of the CDR3 is TGCAGCGCCGAAGAGCAGTTCTTC. This chain connects TRBV29-1 to TRBJ2-1, with no clear D. The V end was cut by 7 bases, the J end by 10 bases, with 5 bases between. The CDR3 sequence is 8 residues long. Germline V gene sequence: CDR1 SQVTM, CDR2 ANQGSEA.

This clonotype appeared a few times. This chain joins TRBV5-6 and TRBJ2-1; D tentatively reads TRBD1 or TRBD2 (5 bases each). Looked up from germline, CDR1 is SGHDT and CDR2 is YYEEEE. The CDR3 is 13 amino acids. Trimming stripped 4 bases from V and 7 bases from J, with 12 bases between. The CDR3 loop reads CASSAGTWNEQFF. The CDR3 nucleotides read TGTGCCAGCAGCGCCGGGACCTGGAATGAGCAGTTCTTC.

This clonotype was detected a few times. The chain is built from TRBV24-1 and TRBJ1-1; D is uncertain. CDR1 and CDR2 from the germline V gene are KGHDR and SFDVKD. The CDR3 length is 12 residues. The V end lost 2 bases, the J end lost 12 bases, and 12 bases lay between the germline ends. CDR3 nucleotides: TGTGCCACCAGTGATTCCAAGGGCAAACCTTTCTTT. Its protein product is CATSDSKGKPFF.

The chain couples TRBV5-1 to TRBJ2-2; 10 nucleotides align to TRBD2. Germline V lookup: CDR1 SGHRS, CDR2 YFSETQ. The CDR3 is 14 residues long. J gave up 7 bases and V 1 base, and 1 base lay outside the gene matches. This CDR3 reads CASSLTSGIGELFF. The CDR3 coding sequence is TGCGCCAGCAGCTTGACTAGCGGGATCGGGGAGCTGTTTTTT.

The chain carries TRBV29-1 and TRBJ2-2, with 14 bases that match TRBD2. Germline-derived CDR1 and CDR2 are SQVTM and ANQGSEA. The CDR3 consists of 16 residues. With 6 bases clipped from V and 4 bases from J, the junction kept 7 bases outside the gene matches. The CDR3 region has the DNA TGCAGCGTCAAAAGACTAGCGGGAGGGGTCACCGGGGAGCTGTTTTTT. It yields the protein CSVKRLAGGVTGELFF.

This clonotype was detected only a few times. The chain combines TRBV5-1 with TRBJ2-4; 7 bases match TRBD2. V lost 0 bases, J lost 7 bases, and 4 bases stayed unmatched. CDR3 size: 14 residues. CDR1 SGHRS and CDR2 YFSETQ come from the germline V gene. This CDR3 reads CASSLAGGGNIQYF. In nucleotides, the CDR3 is TGCGCCAGCAGCTTGGCGGGAGGTGGGAACATTCAGTACTTC.

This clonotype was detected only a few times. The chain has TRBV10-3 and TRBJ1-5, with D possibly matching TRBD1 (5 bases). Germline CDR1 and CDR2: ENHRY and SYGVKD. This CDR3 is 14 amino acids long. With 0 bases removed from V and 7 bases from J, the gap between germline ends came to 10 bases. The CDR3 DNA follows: TGTGCCATCAGTGAGTCGCTGGGGACGCAGCCCCAGCATTTT. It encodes CAISESLGTQPQHF.

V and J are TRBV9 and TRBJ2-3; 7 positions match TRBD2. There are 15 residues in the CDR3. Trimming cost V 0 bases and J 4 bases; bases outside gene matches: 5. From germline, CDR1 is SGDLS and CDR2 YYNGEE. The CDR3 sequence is CASSVGAGAADTQYF. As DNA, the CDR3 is TGTGCCAGCAGCGTAGGGGCGGGAGCAGCAGATACGCAGTATTTT.

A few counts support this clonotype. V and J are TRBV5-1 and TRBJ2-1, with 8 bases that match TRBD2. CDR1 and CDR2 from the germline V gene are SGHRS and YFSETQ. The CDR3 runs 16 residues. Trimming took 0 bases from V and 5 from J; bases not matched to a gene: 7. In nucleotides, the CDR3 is TGCGCCAGCAGCTTGGAGCGGACTAGCCGAGACAATGAGCAGTTCTTC. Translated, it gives CASSLERTSRDNEQFF.

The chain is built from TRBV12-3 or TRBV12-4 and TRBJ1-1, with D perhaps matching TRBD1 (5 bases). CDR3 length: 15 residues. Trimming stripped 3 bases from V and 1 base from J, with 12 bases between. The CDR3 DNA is TGTGCCAGCAGTTTCCAGGGTGTAGGGAACACTGAAGCTTTCTTT. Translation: CASSFQGVGNTEAFF.

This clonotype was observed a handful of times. The CDR3: CASGRSAWGYTF. CDR3 bases: TGTGCCAGCGGACGGAGCGCATGGGGCTACACCTTC. The chain employs TRBV19 and TRBJ1-2, with D unresolved. With 9 bases removed from V and 8 bases from J, the gap between germline ends came to 16 bases. Germline values: CDR1 LNHDA, CDR2 SQIVND (reference sequence). This CDR3 spans 12 amino acids. Full variable domain (rest looked up from reference TRBV19 and TRBJ1-2): DGGITQSPKYLFRKEGQNVTLSCEQNLNHDAMYWYRQDPGQGLRLIYYSQIVNDFQKGDIAEGYSVSREKKESFPLTVTSAQKNPTAFYLCASGRSAWGYTFGSGTRLTVV.

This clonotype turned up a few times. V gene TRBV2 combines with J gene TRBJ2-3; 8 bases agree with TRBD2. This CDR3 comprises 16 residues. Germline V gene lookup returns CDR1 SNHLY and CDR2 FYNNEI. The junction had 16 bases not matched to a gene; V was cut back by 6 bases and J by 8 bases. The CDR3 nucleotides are TGTGCCAGCAGGGACCCCATCGGGACTAGGTCGGTTACGCAGTATTTT. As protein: CASRDPIGTRSVTQYF. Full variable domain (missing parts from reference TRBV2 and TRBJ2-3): EPEVTQTPSHQVTQMGQEVILRCVPISNHLYFYWYRQILGQKVEFLVSFYNNEISEKSEIFDDQFSVERPDGSNFTLKIRSTKLEDSAMYFCASRDPIGTRSVTQYFGPGTRLTVL.

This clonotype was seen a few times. In DNA, the CDR3 is TGTGCCTGGAGTAACGCACGAACTAACTATGGCTACACCTTC. Protein product: CAWSNARTNYGYTF. V and J are TRBV30 and TRBJ1-2; the D is unclear. Germline loops: CDR1 GTSNPN, CDR2 SVGIG (reference sequence). The V and J ends lost 2 bases and 0 bases respectively, with 10 bases between them. This CDR3 comprises 14 residues. The complete variable domain, with remaining parts taken from reference TRBV30 and TRBJ1-2, reads SQTIHQWPATLVQPVGSPLSLECTVEGTSNPNLYWYRQAAGRGLQLLFYSVGIGQISSEVPQNLSASRPQDRQFILSSKKLLLSDSGFYLCAWSNARTNYGYTFGSGTRLTVV.